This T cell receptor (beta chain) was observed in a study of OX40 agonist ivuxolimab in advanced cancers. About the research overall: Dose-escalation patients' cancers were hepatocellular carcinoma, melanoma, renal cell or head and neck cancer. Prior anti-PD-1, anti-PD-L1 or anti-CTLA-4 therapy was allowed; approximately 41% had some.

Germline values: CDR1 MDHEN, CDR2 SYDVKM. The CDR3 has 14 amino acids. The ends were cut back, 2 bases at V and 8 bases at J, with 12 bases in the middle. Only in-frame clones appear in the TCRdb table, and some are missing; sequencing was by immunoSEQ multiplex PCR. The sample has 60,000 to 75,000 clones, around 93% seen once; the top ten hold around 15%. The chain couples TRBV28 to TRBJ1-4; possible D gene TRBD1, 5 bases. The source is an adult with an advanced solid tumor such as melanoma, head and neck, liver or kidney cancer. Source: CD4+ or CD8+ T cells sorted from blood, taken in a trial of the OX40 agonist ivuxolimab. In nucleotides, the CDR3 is TGTGCCAGCAGTTTACTAGGGGATTCGGAAAAACTGTTTTTT. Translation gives CASSLLGDSEKLFF.